This T cell receptor (beta chain) was obtained from a study of blood T cell repertoires in COVID-19. Study-wide context: Samples came from the United States, Italy and Spain, spanning acute and convalescent COVID-19. The cDNA or gDNA used as material had been derived from T cells, B-cell-depleted T cells, or PBMCs.

Authors' processing steps: It was from reference gene primer amplification that nucleated cell counts were estimated. Here immunoSEQ multiplex PCR was the method, and the copy in TCRdb shows in-frame clones only, minus some. D and trimming come from the DNA, and the V and J calls and clone size come from that table. The sample holds about 250,000 clones; around 82% are singletons and the top ten take around 4.4%. The receptor was isolated from a man in his fifties with active or convalescent COVID-19. Material: peripheral blood.

The CDR3 DNA follows: TGTGCCTGGAGTGTAATAGGGGGCCATGGCTACACCTTC. It specifies CAWSVIGGHGYTF. This rearrangement joins TRBV30 to TRBJ1-2; TRBD1 agrees at 7 bases. The CDR3 consists of 13 residues. Germline V CDR1 and CDR2: GTSNPN, SVGIG (reference sequence). J was trimmed by 6 bases and V by 0 bases; bases with no gene match: 4.